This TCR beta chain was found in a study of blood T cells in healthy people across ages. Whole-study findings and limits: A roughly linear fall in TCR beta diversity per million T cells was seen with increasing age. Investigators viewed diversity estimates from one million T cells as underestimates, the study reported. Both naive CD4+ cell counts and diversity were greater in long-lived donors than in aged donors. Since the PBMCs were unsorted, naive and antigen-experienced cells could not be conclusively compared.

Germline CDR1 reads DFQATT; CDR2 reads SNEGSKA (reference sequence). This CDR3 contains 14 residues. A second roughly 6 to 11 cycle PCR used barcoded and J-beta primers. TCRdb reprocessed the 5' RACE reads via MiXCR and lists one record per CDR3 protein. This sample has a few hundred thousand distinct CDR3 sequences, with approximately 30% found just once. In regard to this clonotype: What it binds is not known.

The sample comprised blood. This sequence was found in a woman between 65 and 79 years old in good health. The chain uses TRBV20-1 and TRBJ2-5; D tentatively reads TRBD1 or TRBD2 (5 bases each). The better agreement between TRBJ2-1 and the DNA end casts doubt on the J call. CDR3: CSARDRPGPREQFF. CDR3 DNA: TGCAGTGCTAGAGATAGGCCGGGGCCGAGGGAGCAGTTCTTC.